This section outlines one T cell receptor (beta chain) sequence together with its context. Trimming took off 2 bases at V and 2 bases at J, with 11 bases between the two ends. Germline CDR1 is SGHDT and CDR2 is YYEEEE. The CDR3 contains 15 residues. This record belongs to a study of blood T cell repertoires in COVID-19. Study-level background: COVID-19 samples collected from the United States, Italy and Spain covered acute and convalescent phases. T cells, B-cell-depleted T cells, or PBMCs provided the cDNA or gDNA that served as material.

Produced via immunoSEQ multiplex PCR; TCRdb's table is partial and in-frame only. The sample records some 250,000 clones, approximately 86% being singletons. The origin of this receptor is a man between 25 and 39 years old with active or convalescent COVID-19. The J gene is TRBJ2-1, the V gene TRBV5-6; a weak D match, TRBD1 (5 bases). Source material: peripheral blood. CDR3 DNA: TGTGCCAGCAGCTTTCGGTCAGGGACCTACAATGAGCAGTTCTTC. Its protein is CASSFRSGTYNEQFF.